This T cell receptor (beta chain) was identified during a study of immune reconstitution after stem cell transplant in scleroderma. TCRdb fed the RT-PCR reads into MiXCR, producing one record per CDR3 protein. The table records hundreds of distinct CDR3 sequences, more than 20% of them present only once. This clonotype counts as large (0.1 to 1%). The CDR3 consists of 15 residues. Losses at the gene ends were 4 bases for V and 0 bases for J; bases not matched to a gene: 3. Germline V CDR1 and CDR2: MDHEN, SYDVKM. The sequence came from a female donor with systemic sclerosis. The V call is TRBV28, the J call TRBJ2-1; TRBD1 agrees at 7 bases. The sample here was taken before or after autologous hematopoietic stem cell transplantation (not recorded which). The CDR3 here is CASSSRDSSYNEQFF. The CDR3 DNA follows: TGTGCCAGCAGTTCCCGGGACAGCTCCTACAATGAGCAGTTCTTC.